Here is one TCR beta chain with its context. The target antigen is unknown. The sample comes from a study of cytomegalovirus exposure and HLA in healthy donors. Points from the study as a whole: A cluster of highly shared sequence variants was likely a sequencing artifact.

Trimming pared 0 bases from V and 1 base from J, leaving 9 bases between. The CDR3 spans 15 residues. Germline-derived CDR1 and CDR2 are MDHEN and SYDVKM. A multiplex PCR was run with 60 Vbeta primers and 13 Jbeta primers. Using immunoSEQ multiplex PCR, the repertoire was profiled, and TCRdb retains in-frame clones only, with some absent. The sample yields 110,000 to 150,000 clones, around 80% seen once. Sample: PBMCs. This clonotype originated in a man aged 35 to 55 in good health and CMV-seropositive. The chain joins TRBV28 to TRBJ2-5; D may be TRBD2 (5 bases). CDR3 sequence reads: CASSLWGASQETQYF. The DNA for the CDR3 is TGTGCCAGCAGTTTATGGGGAGCATCCCAAGAGACCCAGTACTTC.